The clone carrying this T cell receptor (beta chain) appeared a few times. TCRB transcripts that were expressed got sequenced, as all of the isolated RNA had been reverse transcribed. The data were produced by immunoSEQ multiplex PCR, yet TCRdb's version contains in-frame clones alone and is incomplete. The sample carries approximately 470,000 clones, about 30% recorded once. The CDR3 length is 13 residues. Germline CDR1 is SGHNT and CDR2 is YENEEA. Trimming removed 5 bases at V and 7 bases at J, with 12 bases between. This specimen comes from a study of beta chain features in type 1 diabetes. Specimen: naive CD4+ T cells from blood. The chain uses TRBV11-3 and TRBJ2-1; perhaps TRBD1 as D (5 bases). The source of this sequence is a man between 18 and 29 years old in good health. CDR3 in DNA: TGTGCCAGCAGCACGCTGAAGGGGAATGAGCAGTTCTTC. It codes for CASSTLKGNEQFF.